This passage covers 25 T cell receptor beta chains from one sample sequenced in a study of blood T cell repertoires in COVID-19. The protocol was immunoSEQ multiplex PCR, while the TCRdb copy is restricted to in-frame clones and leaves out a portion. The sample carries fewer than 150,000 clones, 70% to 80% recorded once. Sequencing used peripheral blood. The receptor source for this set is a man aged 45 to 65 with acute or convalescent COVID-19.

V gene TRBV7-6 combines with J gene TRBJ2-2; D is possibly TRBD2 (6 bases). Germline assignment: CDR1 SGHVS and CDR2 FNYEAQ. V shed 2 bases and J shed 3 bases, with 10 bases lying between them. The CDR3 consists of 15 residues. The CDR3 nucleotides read TGTGCCAGCAGCTTATACGGGAGTCACACCGGGGAGCTGTTTTTT. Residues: CASSLYGSHTGELFF.

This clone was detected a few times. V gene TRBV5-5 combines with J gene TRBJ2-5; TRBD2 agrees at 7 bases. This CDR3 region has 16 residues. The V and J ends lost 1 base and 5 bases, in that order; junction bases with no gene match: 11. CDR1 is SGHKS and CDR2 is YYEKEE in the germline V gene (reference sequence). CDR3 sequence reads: CASSLQAGGGWETQYF. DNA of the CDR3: TGTGCCAGCAGCTTGCAGGCTGGGGGGGGATGGGAGACCCAGTACTTC.

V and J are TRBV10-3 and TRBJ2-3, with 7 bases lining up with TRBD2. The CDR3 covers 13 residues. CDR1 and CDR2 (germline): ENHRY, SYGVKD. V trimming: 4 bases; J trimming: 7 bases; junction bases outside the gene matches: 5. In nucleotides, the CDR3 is TGTGCCATCAGTGGGGGAGGGCCAAATACGCAGTATTTT. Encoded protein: CAISGGGPNTQYF.

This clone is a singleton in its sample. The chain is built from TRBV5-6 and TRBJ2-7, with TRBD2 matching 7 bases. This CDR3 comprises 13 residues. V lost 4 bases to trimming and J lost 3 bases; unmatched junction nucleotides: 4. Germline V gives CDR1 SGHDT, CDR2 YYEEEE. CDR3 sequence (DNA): TGTGCCAGCAGCAGGCCGGGGGGCTACGAGCAGTACTTC. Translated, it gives CASSRPGGYEQYF.

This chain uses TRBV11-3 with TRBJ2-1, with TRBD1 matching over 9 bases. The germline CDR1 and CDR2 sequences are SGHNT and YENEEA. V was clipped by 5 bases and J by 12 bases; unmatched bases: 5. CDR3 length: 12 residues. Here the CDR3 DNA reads TGTGCCAGCAGCAAACAGGGGGCAGGGCAGTTCTTC. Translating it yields CASSKQGAGQFF.

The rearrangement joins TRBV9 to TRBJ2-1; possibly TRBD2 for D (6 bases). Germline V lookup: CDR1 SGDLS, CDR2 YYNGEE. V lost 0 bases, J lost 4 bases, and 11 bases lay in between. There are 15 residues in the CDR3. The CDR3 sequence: CASSVEGRGYNEQFF. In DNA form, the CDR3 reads TGTGCCAGCAGCGTAGAGGGGCGGGGTTACAATGAGCAGTTCTTC.

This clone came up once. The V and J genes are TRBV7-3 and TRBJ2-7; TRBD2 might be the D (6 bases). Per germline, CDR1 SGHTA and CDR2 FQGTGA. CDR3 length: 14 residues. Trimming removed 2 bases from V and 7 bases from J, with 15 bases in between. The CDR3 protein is CASSLEGGGREQYF. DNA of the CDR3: TGTGCCAGCAGCTTAGAAGGTGGAGGGAGGGAGCAGTACTTC.

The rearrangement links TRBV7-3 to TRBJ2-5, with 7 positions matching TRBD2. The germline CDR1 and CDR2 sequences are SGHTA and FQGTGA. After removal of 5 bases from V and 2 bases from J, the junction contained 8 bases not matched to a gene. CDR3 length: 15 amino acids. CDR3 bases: TGTGCCAGCAGCAAACTCGGGACTACGCAAGAGACCCAGTACTTC. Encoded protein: CASSKLGTTQETQYF.

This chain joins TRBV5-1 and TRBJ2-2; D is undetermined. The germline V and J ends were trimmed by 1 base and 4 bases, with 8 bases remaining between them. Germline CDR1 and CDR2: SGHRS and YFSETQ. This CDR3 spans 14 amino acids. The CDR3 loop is CASSLRQATGELFF. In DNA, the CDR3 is TGCGCCAGCAGCTTGAGGCAGGCCACCGGGGAGCTGTTTTTT.

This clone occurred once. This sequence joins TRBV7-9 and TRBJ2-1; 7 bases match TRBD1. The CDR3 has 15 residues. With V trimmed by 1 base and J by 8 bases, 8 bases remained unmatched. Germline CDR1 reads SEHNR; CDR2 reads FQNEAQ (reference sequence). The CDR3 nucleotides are TGTGCCAGCAGCTTAGGTTGGTCAGGGGGAGATGAGCAGTTCTTC. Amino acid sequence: CASSLGWSGGDEQFF.

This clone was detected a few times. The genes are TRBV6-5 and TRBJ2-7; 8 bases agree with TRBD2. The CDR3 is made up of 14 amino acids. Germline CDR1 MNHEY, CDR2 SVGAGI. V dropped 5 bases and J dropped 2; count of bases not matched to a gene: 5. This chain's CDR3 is CASSLTSAAYEQYF. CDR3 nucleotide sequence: TGTGCCAGCAGTCTGACTAGCGCGGCCTACGAGCAGTACTTC.

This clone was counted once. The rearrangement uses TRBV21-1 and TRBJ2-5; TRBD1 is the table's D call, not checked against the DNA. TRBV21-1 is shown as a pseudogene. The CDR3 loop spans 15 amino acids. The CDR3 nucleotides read TGTGCCAGCAGTCTGAGGACAGGGGAAGAGGAGACCCAGTACTTC. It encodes CASSLRTGEEETQYF.

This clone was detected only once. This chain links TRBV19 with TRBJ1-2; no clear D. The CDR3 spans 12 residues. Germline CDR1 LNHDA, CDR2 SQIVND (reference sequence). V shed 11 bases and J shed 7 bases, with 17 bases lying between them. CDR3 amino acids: CAGQSGVGGYTF. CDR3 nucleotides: TGTGCCGGTCAGTCGGGTGTAGGTGGCTACACCTTC.

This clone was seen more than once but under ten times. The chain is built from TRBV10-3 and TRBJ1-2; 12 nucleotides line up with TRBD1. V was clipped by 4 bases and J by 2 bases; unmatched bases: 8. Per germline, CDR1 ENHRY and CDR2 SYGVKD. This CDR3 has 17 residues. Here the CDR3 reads CAISGSGTGGENYGYTF. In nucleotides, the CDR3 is TGTGCCATCAGTGGTTCCGGGACAGGGGGCGAAAACTATGGCTACACCTTC.

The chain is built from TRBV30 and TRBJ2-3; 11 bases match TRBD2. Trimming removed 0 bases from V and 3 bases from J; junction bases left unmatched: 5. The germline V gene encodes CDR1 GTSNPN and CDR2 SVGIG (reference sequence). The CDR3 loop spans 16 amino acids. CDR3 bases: TGTGCCTGGAGTGTCTTTAGCGGGGGGGCTACAGATACGCAGTATTTT. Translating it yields CAWSVFSGGATDTQYF.

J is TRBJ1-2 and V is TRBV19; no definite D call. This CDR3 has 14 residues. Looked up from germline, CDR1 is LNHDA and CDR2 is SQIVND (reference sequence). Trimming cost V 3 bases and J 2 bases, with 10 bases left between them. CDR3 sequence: CASSMVPTNYGYTF. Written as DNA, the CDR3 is TGTGCCAGTAGTATGGTTCCTACCAACTATGGCTACACCTTC.

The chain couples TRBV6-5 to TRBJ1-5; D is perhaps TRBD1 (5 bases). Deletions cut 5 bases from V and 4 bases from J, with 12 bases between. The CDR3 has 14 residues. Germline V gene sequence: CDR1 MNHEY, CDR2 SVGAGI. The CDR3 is CASSQGGENQPQHF. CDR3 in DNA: TGTGCCAGCAGTCAGGGAGGAGAAAATCAGCCCCAGCATTTT.

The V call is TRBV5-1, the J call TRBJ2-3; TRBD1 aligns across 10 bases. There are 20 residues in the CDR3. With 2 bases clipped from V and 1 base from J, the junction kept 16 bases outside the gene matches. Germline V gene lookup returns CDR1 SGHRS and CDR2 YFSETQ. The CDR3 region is CASSFGQGGRSLAGTDTQYF. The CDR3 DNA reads TGCGCCAGCAGCTTCGGACAGGGGGGACGTAGTCTAGCGGGCACAGATACGCAGTATTTT.

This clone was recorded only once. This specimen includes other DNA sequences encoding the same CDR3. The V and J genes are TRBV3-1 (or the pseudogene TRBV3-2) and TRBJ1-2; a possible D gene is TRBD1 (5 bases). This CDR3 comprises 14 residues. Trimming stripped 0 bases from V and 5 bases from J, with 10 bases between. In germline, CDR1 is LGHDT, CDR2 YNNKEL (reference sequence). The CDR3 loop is CASSQEGGAYGYTF. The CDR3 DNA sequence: TGTGCCAGCAGCCAAGAGGGGGGTGCATATGGCTACACCTTC.

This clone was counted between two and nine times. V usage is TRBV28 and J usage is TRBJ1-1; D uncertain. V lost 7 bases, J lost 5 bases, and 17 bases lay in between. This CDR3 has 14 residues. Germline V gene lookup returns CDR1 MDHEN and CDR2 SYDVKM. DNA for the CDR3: TGTGCCAGCACCCGAGGTCCTCCGGGAACTGAAGCTTTCTTT. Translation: CASTRGPPGTEAFF.

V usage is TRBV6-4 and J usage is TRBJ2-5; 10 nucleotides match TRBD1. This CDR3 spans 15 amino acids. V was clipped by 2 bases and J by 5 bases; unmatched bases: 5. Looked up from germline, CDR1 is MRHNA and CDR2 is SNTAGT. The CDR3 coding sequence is TGTGCCAGCAGTGACGGGACAGGGGATATCGAGACCCAGTACTTC. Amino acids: CASSDGTGDIETQYF.

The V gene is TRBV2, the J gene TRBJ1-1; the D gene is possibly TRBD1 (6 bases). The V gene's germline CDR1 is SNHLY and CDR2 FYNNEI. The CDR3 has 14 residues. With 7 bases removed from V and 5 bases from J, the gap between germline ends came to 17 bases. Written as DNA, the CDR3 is TGTGCCAGCACCCAAGAGGGGGGGCGGACTGAAGCTTTCTTT. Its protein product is CASTQEGGRTEAFF.

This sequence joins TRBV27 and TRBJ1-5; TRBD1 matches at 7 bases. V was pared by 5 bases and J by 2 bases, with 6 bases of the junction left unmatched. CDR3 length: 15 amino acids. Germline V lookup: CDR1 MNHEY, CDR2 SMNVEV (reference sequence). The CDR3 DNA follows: TGTGCCAGCAGTCCGGAAGGACAGGGCAATCAGCCCCAGCATTTT. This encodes CASSPEGQGNQPQHF.

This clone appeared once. CDR3 DNA sequence: TGTGCCAGCAGCTTAGCTTGGGCAGAAGCTTTCTTT. Translated, it gives CASSLAWAEAFF. This chain connects TRBV7-9 to TRBJ1-1; D unclear. The CDR3 sequence is 12 residues long. The V end was cut by 0 bases, the J end by 8 bases, with 7 bases between. Germline-derived CDR1 and CDR2 are SEHNR and FQNEAQ (reference sequence).

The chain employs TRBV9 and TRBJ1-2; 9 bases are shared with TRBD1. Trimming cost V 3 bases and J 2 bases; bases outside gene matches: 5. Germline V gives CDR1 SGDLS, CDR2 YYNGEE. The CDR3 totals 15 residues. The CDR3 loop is CASSEAGTGNYGYTF. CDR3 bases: TGTGCCAGCAGCGAAGCCGGGACAGGGAACTATGGCTACACCTTC. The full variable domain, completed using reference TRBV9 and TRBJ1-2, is DSGVTQTPKHLITATGQRVTLRCSPRSGDLSVYWYQQSLDQGLQFLIQYYNGEERAKGNILERFSAQQFPDLHSELNLSSLELGDSALYFCASSEAGTGNYGYTFGSGTRLTVV.